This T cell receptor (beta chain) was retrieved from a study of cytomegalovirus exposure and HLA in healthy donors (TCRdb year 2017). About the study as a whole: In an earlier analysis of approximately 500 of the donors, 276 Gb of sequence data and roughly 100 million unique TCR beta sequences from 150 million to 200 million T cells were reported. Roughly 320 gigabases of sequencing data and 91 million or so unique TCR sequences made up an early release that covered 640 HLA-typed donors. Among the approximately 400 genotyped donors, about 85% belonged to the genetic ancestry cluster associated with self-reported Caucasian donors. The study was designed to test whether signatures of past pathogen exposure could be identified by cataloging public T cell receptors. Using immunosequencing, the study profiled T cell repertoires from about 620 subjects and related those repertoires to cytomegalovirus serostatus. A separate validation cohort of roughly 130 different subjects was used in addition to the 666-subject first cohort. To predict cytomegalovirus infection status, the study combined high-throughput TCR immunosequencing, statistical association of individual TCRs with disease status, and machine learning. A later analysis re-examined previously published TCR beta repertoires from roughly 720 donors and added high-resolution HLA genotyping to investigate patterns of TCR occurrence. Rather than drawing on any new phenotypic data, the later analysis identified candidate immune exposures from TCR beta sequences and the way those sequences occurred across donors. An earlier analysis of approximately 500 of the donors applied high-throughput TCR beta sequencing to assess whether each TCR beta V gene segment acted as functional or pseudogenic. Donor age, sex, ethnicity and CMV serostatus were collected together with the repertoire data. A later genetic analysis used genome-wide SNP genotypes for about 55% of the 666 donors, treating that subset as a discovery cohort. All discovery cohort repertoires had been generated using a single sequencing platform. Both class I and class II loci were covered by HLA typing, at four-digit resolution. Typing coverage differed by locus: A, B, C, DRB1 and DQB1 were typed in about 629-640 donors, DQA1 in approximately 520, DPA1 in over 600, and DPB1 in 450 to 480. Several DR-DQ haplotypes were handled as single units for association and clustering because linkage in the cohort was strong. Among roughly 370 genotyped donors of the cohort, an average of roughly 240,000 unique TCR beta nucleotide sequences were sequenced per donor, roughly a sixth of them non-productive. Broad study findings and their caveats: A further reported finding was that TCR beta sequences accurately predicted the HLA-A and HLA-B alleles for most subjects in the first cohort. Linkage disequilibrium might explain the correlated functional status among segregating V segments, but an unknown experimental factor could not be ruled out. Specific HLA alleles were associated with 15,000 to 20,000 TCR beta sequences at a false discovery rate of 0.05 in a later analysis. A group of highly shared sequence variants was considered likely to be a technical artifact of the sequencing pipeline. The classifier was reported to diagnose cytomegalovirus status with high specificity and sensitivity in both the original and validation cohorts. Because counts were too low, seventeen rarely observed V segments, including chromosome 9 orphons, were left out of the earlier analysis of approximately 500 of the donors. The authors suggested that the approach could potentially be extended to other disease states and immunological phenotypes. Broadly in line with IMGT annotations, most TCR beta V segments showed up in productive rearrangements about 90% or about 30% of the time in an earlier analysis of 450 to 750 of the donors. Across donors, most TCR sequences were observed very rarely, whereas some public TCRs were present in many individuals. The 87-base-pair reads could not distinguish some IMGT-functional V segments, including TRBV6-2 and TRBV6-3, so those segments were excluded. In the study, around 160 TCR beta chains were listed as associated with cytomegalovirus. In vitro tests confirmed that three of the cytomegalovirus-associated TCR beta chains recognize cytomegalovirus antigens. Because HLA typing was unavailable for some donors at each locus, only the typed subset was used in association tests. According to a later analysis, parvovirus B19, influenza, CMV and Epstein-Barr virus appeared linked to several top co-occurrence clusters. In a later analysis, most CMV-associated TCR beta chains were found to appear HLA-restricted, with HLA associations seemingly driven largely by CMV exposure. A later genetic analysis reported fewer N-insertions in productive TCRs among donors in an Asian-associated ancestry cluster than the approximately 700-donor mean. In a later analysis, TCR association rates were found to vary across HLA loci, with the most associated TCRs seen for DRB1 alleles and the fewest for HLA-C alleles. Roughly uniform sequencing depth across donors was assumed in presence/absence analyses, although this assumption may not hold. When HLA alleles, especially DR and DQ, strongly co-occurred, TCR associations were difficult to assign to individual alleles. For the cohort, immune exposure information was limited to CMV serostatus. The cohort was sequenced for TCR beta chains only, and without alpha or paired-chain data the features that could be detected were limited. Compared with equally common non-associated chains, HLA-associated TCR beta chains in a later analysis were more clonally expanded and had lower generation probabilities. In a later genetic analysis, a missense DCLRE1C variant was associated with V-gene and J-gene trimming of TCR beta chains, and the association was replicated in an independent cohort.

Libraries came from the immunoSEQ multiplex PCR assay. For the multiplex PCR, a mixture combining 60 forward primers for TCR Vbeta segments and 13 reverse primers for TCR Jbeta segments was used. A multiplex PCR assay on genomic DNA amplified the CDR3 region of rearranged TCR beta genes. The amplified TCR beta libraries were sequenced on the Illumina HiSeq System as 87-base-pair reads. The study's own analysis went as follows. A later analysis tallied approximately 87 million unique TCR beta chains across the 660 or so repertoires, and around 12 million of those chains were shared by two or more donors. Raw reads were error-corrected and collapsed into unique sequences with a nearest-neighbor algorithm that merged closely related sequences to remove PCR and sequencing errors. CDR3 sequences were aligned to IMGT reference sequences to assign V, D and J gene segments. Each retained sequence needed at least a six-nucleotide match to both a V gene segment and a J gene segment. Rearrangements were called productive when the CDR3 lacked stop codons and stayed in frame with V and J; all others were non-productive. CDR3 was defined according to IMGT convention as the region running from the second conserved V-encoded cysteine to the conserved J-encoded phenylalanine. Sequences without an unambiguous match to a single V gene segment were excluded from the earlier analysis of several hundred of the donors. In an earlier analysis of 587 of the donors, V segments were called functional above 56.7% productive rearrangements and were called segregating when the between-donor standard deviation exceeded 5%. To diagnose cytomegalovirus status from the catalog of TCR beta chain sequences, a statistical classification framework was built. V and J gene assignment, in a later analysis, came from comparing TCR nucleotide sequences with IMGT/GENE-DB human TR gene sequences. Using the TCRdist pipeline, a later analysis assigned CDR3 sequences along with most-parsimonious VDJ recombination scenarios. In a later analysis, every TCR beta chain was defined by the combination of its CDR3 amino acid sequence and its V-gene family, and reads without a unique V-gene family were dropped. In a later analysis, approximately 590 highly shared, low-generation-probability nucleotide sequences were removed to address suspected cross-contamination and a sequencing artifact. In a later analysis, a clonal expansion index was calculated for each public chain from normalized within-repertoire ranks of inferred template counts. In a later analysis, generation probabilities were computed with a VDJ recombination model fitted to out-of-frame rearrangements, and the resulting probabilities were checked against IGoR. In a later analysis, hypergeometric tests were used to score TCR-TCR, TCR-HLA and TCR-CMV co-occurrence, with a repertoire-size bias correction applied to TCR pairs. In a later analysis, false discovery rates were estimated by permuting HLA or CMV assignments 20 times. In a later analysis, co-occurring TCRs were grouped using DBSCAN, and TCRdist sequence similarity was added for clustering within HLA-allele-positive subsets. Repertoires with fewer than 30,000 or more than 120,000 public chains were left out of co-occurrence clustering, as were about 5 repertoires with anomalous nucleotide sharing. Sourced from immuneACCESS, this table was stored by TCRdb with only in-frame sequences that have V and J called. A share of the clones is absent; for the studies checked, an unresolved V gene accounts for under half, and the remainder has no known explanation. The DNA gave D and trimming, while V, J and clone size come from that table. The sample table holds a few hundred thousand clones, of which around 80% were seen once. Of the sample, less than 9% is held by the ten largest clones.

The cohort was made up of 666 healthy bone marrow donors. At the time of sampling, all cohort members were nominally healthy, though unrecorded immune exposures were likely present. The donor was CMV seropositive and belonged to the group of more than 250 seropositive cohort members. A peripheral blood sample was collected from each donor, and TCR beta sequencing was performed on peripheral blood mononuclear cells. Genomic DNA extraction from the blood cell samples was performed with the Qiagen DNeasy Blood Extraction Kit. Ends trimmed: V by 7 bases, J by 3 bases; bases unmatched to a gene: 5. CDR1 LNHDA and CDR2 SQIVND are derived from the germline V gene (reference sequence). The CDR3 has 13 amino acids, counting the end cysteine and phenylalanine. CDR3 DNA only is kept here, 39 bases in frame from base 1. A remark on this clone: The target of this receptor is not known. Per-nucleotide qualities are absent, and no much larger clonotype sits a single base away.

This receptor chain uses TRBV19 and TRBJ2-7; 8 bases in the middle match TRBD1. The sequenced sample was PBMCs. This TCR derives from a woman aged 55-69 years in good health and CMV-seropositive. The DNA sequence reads TGTGCCAGTAAGAGACAGGGGAGCTACGAGCAGTACTTC. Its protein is CASKRQGSYEQYF. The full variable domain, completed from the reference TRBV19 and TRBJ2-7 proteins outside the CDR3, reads DGGITQSPKYLFRKEGQNVTLSCEQNLNHDAMYWYRQDPGQGLRLIYYSQIVNDFQKGDIAEGYSVSREKKESFPLTVTSAQKNPTAFYLCASKRQGSYEQYFGPGTRLTVT.